What follows are 5 T cell receptor beta chains derived from one specimen sequenced in a study of blood T cell repertoires in COVID-19. Measured with immunoSEQ multiplex PCR; TCRdb has only the in-frame clones, and not every one. The sample records tens of thousands of clones, 80% to 85% being singletons. The sequencing input was peripheral blood. The receptor set was obtained from a woman aged 55-70 years with acute or convalescent COVID-19.

The V call is TRBV5-1, the J call TRBJ1-1, with 8 bases lining up with TRBD1. CDR3 length: 15 amino acids. Per germline, CDR1 SGHRS and CDR2 YFSETQ. V shed 5 bases, J shed 6 bases, and the junction held 12 bases outside the gene matches. This CDR3 is CASRGSTGGSAEAFF. Here the CDR3 DNA reads TGCGCCAGCAGGGGATCCACAGGGGGAAGCGCTGAAGCTTTCTTT.

The chain uses TRBV18 and TRBJ1-3; 9 bases map to TRBD1. The V gene's germline CDR1 is KGHSH and CDR2 LQKENI. After removal of 4 bases from V and 2 bases from J, the junction contained 3 bases not matched to a gene. This CDR3 region has 15 residues. CDR3 coding DNA: TGTGCCAGCTCACGGGGACAGGGAACTGGAAACACCATATATTTT. Translated: CASSRGQGTGNTIYF.

V is TRBV6-5 and J is TRBJ1-1; D gene ambiguous. Germline CDR1 and CDR2: MNHEY and SVGAGI. This CDR3 contains 13 residues. Trimming stripped 1 base from V and 3 bases from J, with 6 bases between. CDR3 residues: CASSYYRDTEAFF. DNA of the CDR3: TGTGCCAGCAGTTACTACCGGGACACTGAAGCTTTCTTT.

The J gene is TRBJ2-3, the V gene TRBV19, with TRBD2 matching over 15 bases. Trimming at V came to 5 bases and at J to 5 bases, leaving 8 bases not matched to a gene. CDR3 size: 17 residues. Per germline, CDR1 LNHDA and CDR2 SQIVND (reference sequence). The CDR3 is CASSRGLAGGLGDTQYF. CDR3 in DNA: TGTGCCAGTAGTCGGGGACTAGCGGGGGGTCTAGGAGATACGCAGTATTTT.

This clone occurred once. This chain connects TRBV29-1 to TRBJ2-2, with 7 bases identical to TRBD1. The germline V gene has CDR1 SQVTM and CDR2 ANQGSEA. V lost 1 base, J lost 5 bases, and 10 bases stayed unmatched. The CDR3 contains 16 residues. The CDR3 spells CSVEGESRGKTGELFF. The CDR3 DNA reads TGCAGCGTTGAAGGGGAAAGCAGGGGGAAGACCGGGGAGCTGTTTTTT.